This T cell receptor (beta chain) was recorded in a study of cytotoxic CD8 clonotypes in ibrutinib-treated CLL. Study information: Partial responses numbered about 24 and complete responses 2; after a median about 62 months, about 15 stayed remitted and roughly twelve progressed.

Germline CDR1 and CDR2: SGHTA and FQGNSA. V dropped 5 bases and J dropped 6; count of bases not matched to a gene: 12. The CDR3 runs 16 residues. The targeted sequencing depth was 1 in 200,000 to 1 in 1 million T cells. Profiling relied on immunoSEQ multiplex PCR, and the TCRdb table lists in-frame clones only, not all of them. The table has some 310,000 clones, approximately 80% seen once. This TCR came from a human donor with chronic lymphocytic leukemia. This rearrangement joins TRBV7-2 to TRBJ2-1; 8 positions match TRBD2. The source was PBMCs, collected before ibrutinib treatment. CDR3 in DNA: TGTGCCAGCAGCACTCTGCACGGGAGGGCCTCCAATGAGCAGTTCTTC. Its protein product is CASSTLHGRASNEQFF.